This T cell receptor (beta chain) was sequenced in a study of blood T cell repertoires in COVID-19. Study information: The samples span acute and convalescent COVID-19 from the United States, Italy and Spain. The analysed material was cDNA or gDNA that came from T cells, B-cell-depleted T cells, or PBMCs.

Losses at the gene ends were 7 bases for V and 1 base for J; bases not matched to a gene: 2. The CDR3 sequence is 14 residues long. CDR1 is LNHDA, CDR2 SQIVND, per germline (reference sequence). Authors' analysis steps: Nucleated cell counts were estimated from reference gene primer amplification. Using immunoSEQ multiplex PCR, the repertoire was profiled, and TCRdb retains in-frame clones only, with some absent. The V and J calls and clone size come from that table; D and trimming were worked out from the DNA. The sample records over 100,000 clones, roughly 79% being singletons. This sequence originates from a human donor in a cohort sampled during active COVID-19. The V and J genes are TRBV19 and TRBJ2-2; 8 bases are shared with TRBD1. Sequencing used peripheral blood. CDR3 protein: CASIGQGNTGELFF. CDR3 bases: TGTGCCAGTATCGGACAGGGGAACACCGGGGAGCTGTTTTTT.